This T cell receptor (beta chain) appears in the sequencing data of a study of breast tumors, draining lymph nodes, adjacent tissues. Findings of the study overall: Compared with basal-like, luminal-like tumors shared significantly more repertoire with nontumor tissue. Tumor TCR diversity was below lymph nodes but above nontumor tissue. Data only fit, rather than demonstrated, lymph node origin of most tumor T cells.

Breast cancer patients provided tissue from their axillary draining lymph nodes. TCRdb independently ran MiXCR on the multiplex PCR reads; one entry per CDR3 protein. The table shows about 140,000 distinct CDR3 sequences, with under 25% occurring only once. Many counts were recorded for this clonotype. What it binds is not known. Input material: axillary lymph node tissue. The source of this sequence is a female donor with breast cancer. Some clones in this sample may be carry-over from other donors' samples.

The CDR3 sequence: CSARDERDSYEQYF. The CDR3 DNA is TGCAGTGCTAGAGATGAGCGGGACTCCTACGAGCAGTACTTC. The chain has TRBV20-1 and TRBJ2-7, with 7 bases lining up with TRBD2. The germline CDR1 and CDR2 sequences are DFQATT and SNEGSKA (reference sequence). The trim removed 0 bases at V and 0 bases at J, leaving 2 bases unmatched. The CDR3 spans 14 residues.